This is a list of T cell receptor beta chains from one sample in a study of T cell responses to AZD1222 COVID-19 vaccine. Repertoires were generated with immunoSEQ multiplex PCR, while TCRdb's copy carries only in-frame clones and drops some. Found here are over 200,000 clones, 94% of them singletons; the top ten hold 1.5% to 2%. The sample was peripheral blood, taken 28 days after the second dose of the MenACWY control vaccine. The receptors stem from an adult who received the MenACWY meningococcal vaccine as a control. Both conserved end residues are part of each CDR3. A D gene is named only where the DNA matches it firmly. Clone size appears in some rows only: once, few, many, or a class for an expanded clone.

d_gene | abundance | j_gene | v_gene | CDR3aa | CDR3nt
NA | NA | TRBJ1-1 | TRBV5-1 | CASRDTGPRNTEAFF | TGCGCCAGCAGAGATACAGGCCCCCGAAACACTGAAGCTTTCTTT
NA | NA | TRBJ2-7 | TRBV7-9 | CASSLFPREQYF | TGTGCCAGCAGTCTCTTCCCCCGGGAGCAGTACTTC
NA | NA | TRBJ2-2 | TRBV7-9 | CASSYYTDTGELFF | TGTGCCAGCAGCTACTATACAGACACCGGGGAGCTGTTTTTT
NA | NA | TRBJ2-5 | TRBV7-8 | CASSLGGQETQYF | TGTGCCAGCAGCTTAGGGGGTCAAGAGACCCAGTACTTC
TRBD1 | NA | TRBJ2-1 | TRBV7-9 | CASRSTGDEQFF | TGTGCCAGCAGGTCGACAGGGGATGAGCAGTTCTTC
NA | NA | TRBJ1-5 | TRBV30 | CAWSNGQSPQHF | TGTGCCTGGAGCAACGGACAGTCCCCCCAGCATTTT
TRBD1 | NA | TRBJ2-7 | TRBV28 | CASSSYADRAYEQYF | TGTGCCAGCAGTTCATACGCCGACAGGGCCTACGAGCAGTACTTC
TRBD1 | NA | TRBJ1-4 | TRBV28 | CASSQQGALEKLFF | TGTGCCAGCAGTCAACAGGGGGCCCTTGAAAAACTGTTTTTT
TRBD1 | NA | TRBJ1-1 | TRBV6-5 | CASSYGQDTEAFF | TGTGCCAGCAGTTACGGACAGGACACGGAAGCTTTCTTT
TRBD1 | NA | TRBJ2-7 | TRBV13 | CASSKGQGSTYEQYF | TGTGCCAGCAGCAAAGGACAGGGGAGTACCTACGAGCAGTACTTC
NA | NA | TRBJ2-6 | TRBV6-5 | CASSYNGANVLTF | TGTGCCAGCAGTTACAATGGGGCCAACGTCCTGACTTTC
NA | NA | TRBJ1-6 | TRBV6-4 | CASSDSHRVNSPLHF | TGTGCCAGCAGTGACTCACACAGAGTTAATTCACCCCTCCACTTT
NA | NA | TRBJ1-5 | TRBV30 | CAWSPQDHQPQHF | TGTGCCTGGAGTCCACAGGATCATCAGCCCCAGCATTTT
NA | NA | TRBJ2-1 | TRBV19 | CASSIVRNEQFF | TGTGCCAGTAGTATAGTTAGGAATGAGCAGTTCTTC
NA | NA | TRBJ2-2 | TRBV12-3/TRBV12-4 | CASSDRGELFF | TGTGCCAGCAGCGACAGGGGGGAGCTGTTTTTT
NA | NA | TRBJ1-2 | TRBV9 | CASNDQYGYTF | TGTGCCAGCAATGACCAGTATGGCTACACCTTC
TRBD2 | once | TRBJ2-7 | TRBV14 | CASSRIASGGASSYEQYF | TGTGCCAGCAGCCGCATTGCCAGCGGGGGGGCGAGCTCCTACGAGCAGTACTTC
TRBD1 | NA | TRBJ1-2 | TRBV28 | CASRYRGDYGYTF | TGTGCCAGCAGGTACAGGGGGGATTATGGCTACACCTTC
NA | once | TRBJ2-7 | TRBV18 | CASSPNPPVYEQYF | TGTGCCAGCTCACCAAACCCCCCGGTCTACGAGCAGTACTTC
NA | NA | TRBJ1-1 | TRBV5-8 | CASSWTGGFDAEAFF | TGTGCCAGCAGCTGGACCGGAGGGTTTGACGCTGAAGCTTTCTTT
TRBD2 | NA | TRBJ2-3 | TRBV6-1 | CATRFVAGPTDTQYF | TGTGCCACCAGATTTGTAGCGGGACCCACAGATACGCAGTATTTT
NA | once | TRBJ1-2 | TRBV30 | CAWSPSLVGFGYTF | TGTGCCTGGAGTCCCTCCTTAGTAGGTTTTGGCTACACCTTC
NA | NA | TRBJ2-1 | TRBV29-1 | CSVEARPQGHPGGNEQFF | TGCAGCGTTGAAGCGCGTCCCCAGGGACACCCCGGGGGTAATGAGCAGTTCTTC
TRBD1 | NA | TRBJ1-2 | TRBV28 | CASRPGTGLDYGYTF | TGTGCCAGCAGACCAGGGACAGGGCTAGATTATGGCTACACCTTC
NA | NA | TRBJ2-3 | TRBV28 | CASSPPGFGDTQYF | TGTGCCAGCAGTCCCCCAGGGTTCGGAGATACGCAGTATTTT
NA | NA | TRBJ2-1 | TRBV29-1 | CSVVRGEQFF | TGCAGCGTTGTGAGGGGTGAGCAGTTCTTC
TRBD2 | NA | TRBJ2-3 | TRBV28 | CASTPWSSGSTDTQYF | TGTGCCAGCACCCCCTGGTCTAGCGGGAGTACAGATACGCAGTATTTT
NA | NA | TRBJ1-1 | TRBV9 | CASIKVLNTEAFF | TGTGCCAGCATAAAGGTACTCAACACTGAAGCTTTCTTT
NA | few | TRBJ1-6 | TRBV9 | CASSVGANSPLHF | TGTGCCAGCAGCGTAGGGGCGAATTCACCCCTCCACTTT
TRBD1 | NA | TRBJ1-1 | TRBV28 | CASSSSPPGQGWEAFF | TGTGCCAGCAGTTCTAGCCCCCCGGGACAGGGTTGGGAAGCTTTCTTT
NA | NA | TRBJ1-2 | TRBV29-1 | CSVVDTRGYTF | TGCAGCGTCGTTGATACCCGGGGCTACACCTTC
NA | NA | TRBJ1-5 | TRBV28 | CASSSQRVNSHF | TGTGCCAGCAGTTCCCAAAGGGTAAATTCCCATTTT
TRBD1 | NA | TRBJ2-6 | TRBV6-2/TRBV6-3 | CASSSDGTAISGANVLTF | TGTGCCAGCAGTTCCGACGGGACAGCTATCTCTGGGGCCAACGTCCTGACTTTC
TRBD2 | NA | TRBJ2-2 | TRBV5-1 | CASSLGAGGTNTGELFF | TGCGCCAGCAGCTTGGGAGCGGGGGGCACGAACACCGGGGAGCTGTTTTTT
NA | NA | TRBJ2-1 | TRBV21-1 | CASSRGGAYNEQFF | TGTGCCAGCAGCAGGGGTGGGGCCTACAATGAGCAGTTCTTC
NA | once | TRBJ2-2 | TRBV19 | CASMETPITGELFF | TGTGCCAGTATGGAGACGCCGATCACCGGGGAGCTGTTTTTT
TRBD2 | NA | TRBJ2-7 | TRBV7-6 | CASSGGGGSSYEQYF | TGTGCCAGCAGCGGCGGTGGCGGGAGCTCCTACGAGCAGTACTTC
NA | NA | TRBJ2-1 | TRBV5-6 | CASSLLTAYNEQFF | TGTGCCAGCAGCTTGTTGACAGCCTACAATGAGCAGTTCTTC
NA | NA | TRBJ1-1 | TRBV6-6 | CASSYSTREAFF | TGTGCCAGCAGTTACTCAACACGTGAAGCTTTCTTT
TRBD2 | NA | TRBJ2-3 | TRBV3-1/TRBV3-2 | CASSQDRASGGANADTQYF | TGTGCCAGCAGCCAAGATCGGGCTAGCGGGGGGGCCAACGCAGATACGCAGTATTTT
TRBD1 | NA | TRBJ1-5 | TRBV6-2/TRBV6-3 | CASSYGGQGASWVVQPQHF | TGTGCCAGCAGTTACGGGGGACAGGGGGCATCATGGGTTGTTCAGCCCCAGCATTTT
TRBD2 | NA | TRBJ2-3 | TRBV5-1 | CASSLSGIGDTQYF | TGCGCCAGCAGCTTGAGCGGGATTGGCGATACGCAGTATTTT
TRBD2 | NA | TRBJ2-7 | TRBV19 | CASSSGSRDEQYF | TGTGCCAGTAGTAGCGGGAGTCGGGACGAGCAGTACTTC
TRBD1 | NA | TRBJ2-1 | TRBV7-8 | CASSLAGQGARNEQFF | TGTGCCAGCAGCTTAGCCGGACAGGGGGCGCGGAATGAGCAGTTCTTC
NA | NA | TRBJ2-3 | TRBV6-2/TRBV6-3 | CASSLTPDYPTDTQYF | TGTGCCAGCAGTCTGACTCCGGACTACCCCACAGATACGCAGTATTTT
NA | NA | TRBJ1-2 | TRBV11-2 | CASSFGTRLSRGYTF | TGTGCCAGCAGCTTTGGCACGAGGCTGAGTCGCGGGTACACCTTC
NA | NA | TRBJ2-7 | TRBV27 | CASSLSGGLSYEQYF | TGTGCCAGCAGTTTGTCAGGGGGACTAAGCTACGAGCAGTACTTC
NA | NA | TRBJ1-2 | TRBV6-2/TRBV6-3 | CASSYSLDAGVNGYTF | TGTGCCAGCAGTTACTCGCTAGATGCGGGGGTCAATGGCTACACCTTC
TRBD1 | NA | TRBJ2-7 | TRBV19 | CASSMTGIHEQYF | TGTGCCAGTAGTATGACAGGGATCCACGAGCAGTACTTC
NA | NA | TRBJ1-5 | TRBV5-1 | CASSLGQDDQPQHF | TGCGCCAGCAGCTTAGGGCAGGACGATCAGCCCCAGCATTTT
TRBD2 | NA | TRBJ2-5 | TRBV7-8 | CASSLRGGPAETQYF | TGTGCCAGCAGCTTACGGGGGGGCCCAGCAGAGACCCAGTACTTC
NA | once | TRBJ2-5 | TRBV29-1 | CSGEAGPPPTQYF | TGCAGCGGGGAAGCGGGCCCGCCCCCGACCCAGTACTTC
NA | NA | TRBJ2-3 | TRBV19 | CASSIVFRGASTDTQYF | TGTGCCAGTAGTATAGTGTTTCGGGGGGCTAGCACAGATACGCAGTATTTT
NA | NA | TRBJ1-5 | TRBV7-6 | CASSRMVGQNQPQHF | TGTGCCAGCAGCCGAATGGTGGGACAAAATCAGCCCCAGCATTTT
NA | NA | TRBJ1-3 | TRBV7-9 | CASSSGVPSGNTIYF | TGTGCCAGCAGCTCAGGAGTCCCCTCTGGAAACACCATATATTTT
TRBD2 | NA | TRBJ2-2 | TRBV24-1 | CATSDYSSGTGELFF | TGTGCCACCAGTGATTATAGTAGCGGGACCGGGGAGCTGTTTTTT
NA | NA | TRBJ2-7 | TRBV6-4 | CASSEGHDYEQYF | TGTGCCAGCAGTGAGGGACATGACTACGAGCAGTACTTC
NA | NA | TRBJ1-1 | TRBV11-2 | CASSFAAGPYTENTEAFF | TGTGCCAGCAGCTTTGCGGCCGGCCCCTACACTGAGAACACTGAAGCTTTCTTT
NA | once | TRBJ1-6 | TRBV19 | CASSLGTPNNSPLHF | TGTGCCAGTAGTCTCGGGACACCGAATAATTCACCCCTCCACTTT
NA | NA | TRBJ2-3 | TRBV5-4 | CASSGATDTQYF | TGTGCCAGCAGCGGGGCCACAGATACGCAGTATTTT